This T cell receptor beta chain was sequenced during a study of T cells in Graves' hyperthyroidism and ophthalmopathy. Study context: Peripheral blood was acquired at first diagnosis, ahead of any therapy whatsoever.

Stable Graves' hyperthyroidism meant no ophthalmopathy progression within 18 months. Amplified TCR beta CDR3 regions came from RNA transcripts. The HTBI primer set drove a first-round RT-PCR of the TCR CDR3. Each CDR3 protein is one row after TCRdb ran MiXCR on the multiplex PCR reads. The data contain hundreds of thousands of distinct CDR3 sequences, about a sixth of them singletons. The V gene's germline CDR1 is SGHVS and CDR2 FQNEAQ. The CDR3 totals 19 residues. Trimming removed 3 bases at V and 7 bases at J, with 28 bases between. Study-level findings and limits: Ophthalmopathy was identified by the model a median about 6 months ahead of onset. Most thyroid-expanded clonotypes above 0.001 were also found in blood.

The table lists this clonotype with a few counts. The antigen remains undetermined. The source is a young woman with Graves' hyperthyroidism. The chain carries TRBV7-8 and TRBJ2-1, with a weak D call TRBD2 (8 bases). Material for sequencing was blood. CDR3 nucleotides: TGTGCCAGCAGCTTGACCAGGGGGGTGTCGGGAGGGAGGGGAAATGAGCAGTTCTTC. This sequence encodes CASSLTRGVSGGRGNEQFF. The full variable domain, with the rest looked up from reference TRBV7-8 and TRBJ2-1, is GAGVSQSPRYKVAKRGQDVALRCDPISGHVSLFWYQQALGQGPEFLTYFQNEAQLDKSGLPSDRFFAERPEGSVSTLKIQRTQQEDSAVYLCASSLTRGVSGGRGNEQFFGPGTRLTVL.